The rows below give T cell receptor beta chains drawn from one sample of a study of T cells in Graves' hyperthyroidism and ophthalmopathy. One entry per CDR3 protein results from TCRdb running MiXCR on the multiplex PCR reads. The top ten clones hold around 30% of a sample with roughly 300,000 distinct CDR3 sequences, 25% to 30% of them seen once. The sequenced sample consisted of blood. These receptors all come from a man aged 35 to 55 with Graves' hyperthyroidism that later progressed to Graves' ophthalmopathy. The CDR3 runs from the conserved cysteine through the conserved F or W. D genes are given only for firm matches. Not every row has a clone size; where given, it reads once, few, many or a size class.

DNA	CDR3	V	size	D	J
TGTGCCAGCAGCTTAGACCATCAAGAGACCCAGTACTTC	CASSLDHQETQYF	TRBV11-3	many	NA	TRBJ2-5
TGTGCCAGCAGTCTCCGGACAGGTTTGGGGGAGACCCAGTACTTC	CASSLRTGLGETQYF	TRBV12-3/TRBV12-4	few	TRBD1	TRBJ2-5
TGCGCCAGCAGCAGGACCGGGACAACACAAGAGACCCAGTACTTC	CASSRTGTTQETQYF	TRBV5-1	many	NA	TRBJ2-5
TGTGCCAGCACCCAACACCCGGGATCCTTCTACGAGCAGTACTTC	CASTQHPGSFYEQYF	TRBV7-6	NA	NA	TRBJ2-7
TGTGCCAGCAGCCAAGAGGAGGGTGTAGGGTGGACTGAAGCTTTCTTT	CASSQEEGVGWTEAFF	TRBV14	many	NA	TRBJ1-1
TGTGCCAGCAGGCAAACAGCTAACACTGAAGCTTTCTTT	CASRQTANTEAFF	TRBV14	many	NA	TRBJ1-1
TGCGCCAGCACCGGACTAATGACGAACACCGGGGAGCTGTTTTTT	CASTGLMTNTGELFF	TRBV5-1	many	NA	TRBJ2-2
TGTGCTAGTGGGGGGAGTGGCTATGGCTACACCTTC	CASGGSGYGYTF	TRBV12-5	many	NA	TRBJ1-2
TGTGCCAGCAGTCCTAACAGGGGGCGTGGGGAGACCCAGTACTTC	CASSPNRGRGETQYF	TRBV12-3/TRBV12-4	many	TRBD1	TRBJ2-5
TGTGCCAGCCGACGGGCTAACTATGGCTACACCTTC	CASRRANYGYTF	TRBV6-5	many	NA	TRBJ1-2
TGTGCCAGCAGTCGGCCGGGACCCTCCTACGAGCAGTACTTC	CASSRPGPSYEQYF	TRBV7-9	many	NA	TRBJ2-7
TGTGCCAGCACCTTATGGGGACAGGGGGCTACTGAAGCTTTCTTT	CASTLWGQGATEAFF	TRBV11-3	many	TRBD1	TRBJ1-1
TGTGCCAGCAGTTGGGGGGGGGATGGCTACACCTTC	CASSWGGDGYTF	TRBV12-3/TRBV12-4	many	NA	TRBJ1-2
TGTGCCAGCAGTTACGGGCCACCTCAGCCCCAGCATTTT	CASSYGPPQPQHF	TRBV6-2/TRBV6-3	NA	NA	TRBJ1-5
TGTGCCAGCAGTTTTTACGTCAACAGACTACAAGAGACCCAGTACTTC	CASSFYVNRLQETQYF	TRBV12-3/TRBV12-4	few	NA	TRBJ2-5
TGTGCCAGCAGCTTAGGAGGAAACACCGGGGAGCTGTTTTTT	CASSLGGNTGELFF	TRBV5-1	many	NA	TRBJ2-2
TGTGCCAGCACGATATCTAACTATGGCTACACCTTC	CASTISNYGYTF	TRBV6-1	few	NA	TRBJ1-2
TGTGCCAGCAGTGGGACAGGGAGGGAAGGAAACACCATATATTTT	CASSGTGREGNTIYF	TRBV12-3/TRBV12-4	NA	TRBD1	TRBJ1-3
TGTGCCAGTCACCGGTGGGCTACTGGCTCCTACGAGCAGTACTTC	CASHRWATGSYEQYF	TRBV28	NA	NA	TRBJ2-7
TGTGCCAGCAGCCCCGGACTAGCGCTAGAGACCCAGTACTTC	CASSPGLALETQYF	TRBV11-2	many	TRBD2	TRBJ2-5
TGTGCCTGGAGTGTACTCGGTGGCAGCGGCTATGGCTACACCTTC	CAWSVLGGSGYGYTF	TRBV30	many	NA	TRBJ1-2
TGCAGTGCTAGAGCTGTAAGGGCATCCGGGGGCACCGGGGAGCTGTTTTTT	CSARAVRASGGTGELFF	TRBV20-1	NA	NA	TRBJ2-2
TGTGCCAGCAGTCCCCACGGGGGTAATCAAGAGACCCAGTACTTC	CASSPHGGNQETQYF	TRBV6-1	many	NA	TRBJ2-5
TGTGCCAGCAGTTGGGGACAGGAGTCCTACGAGCAGTACTTC	CASSWGQESYEQYF	TRBV6-5	many	TRBD1	TRBJ2-7
TGTGCCAGCAGTAAATCGGGACAGGACCTCGGGGAGCTGTTTTTT	CASSKSGQDLGELFF	TRBV2	many	TRBD1	TRBJ2-2
TGTGCCTGGAGGCCACATCGGGGGAAGATAGCGGGGCAAGAGACCCAGTACTTC	CAWRPHRGKIAGQETQYF	TRBV30	many	TRBD2	TRBJ2-5
TGTGCCATCATAGACCCACTGACCGGGGAGCTGTTTTTT	CAIIDPLTGELFF	TRBV6-5	many	NA	TRBJ2-2
TGTGCCAGCAGCGACGGCCTGTACGACGAGCAGTACTTC	CASSDGLYDEQYF	TRBV7-3	many	NA	TRBJ2-7
TGTGCCAGCAGTTTACAGATGCCTAGCAATCAGCCCCAGCATTTT	CASSLQMPSNQPQHF	TRBV12-3/TRBV12-4	NA	NA	TRBJ1-5
TGTGCCACCGCCTCGACTAGTCTGGCCGGGGAGCTGTTTTTT	CATASTSLAGELFF	TRBV24-1	many	NA	TRBJ2-2
TGTGCCAGCAGCCAGAACAGGGTACGAGAGACCCAGTACTTC	CASSQNRVRETQYF	TRBV12-3/TRBV12-4	NA	NA	TRBJ2-5
TGTGCCAGCAGGACACAGGGTACTGCGGAAGAGCAGTACTTC	CASRTQGTAEEQYF	TRBV2	NA	NA	TRBJ2-7
TGTGCCAGCAGCTTGACAGAGGGCACGCATGAGGAGACCCAGTACTTC	CASSLTEGTHEETQYF	TRBV7-9	NA	NA	TRBJ2-5
TGTGCCAGCAGCTTATGGAAGCGGGAGGGCCAGATTTTC	CASSLWKREGQIF	TRBV11-2	many	TRBD2	TRBJ2-7
TGTGCCAGCAGGGTCCGGGACAGGGGTCACGGGGAGCTGTTTTTT	CASRVRDRGHGELFF	TRBV6-1	NA	TRBD1	TRBJ2-2
TGTGCCAGCAGCGTTTCAGGGGATCCCTACGAGCAGTACTTC	CASSVSGDPYEQYF	TRBV9	many	NA	TRBJ2-7
TGTGCCAGCAGCCGAACCCCGGGACAGGGTATCGGGGAGCTGTTTTTT	CASSRTPGQGIGELFF	TRBV11-2	many	TRBD1	TRBJ2-2
TGTGCCAGCAGTTCCAGGGCCGGGGCGAACACCGGGGAGCTGTTTTTT	CASSSRAGANTGELFF	TRBV27	NA	NA	TRBJ2-2
TGTGCCAGCTCCCTAGCGGGAGGCGGCGGGGAGCTGTTTTTT	CASSLAGGGGELFF	TRBV6-2/TRBV6-3	many	TRBD2	TRBJ2-2
TGTGCCAGCAGTTCCGGGGACGTTTGGTGGACCCGCACAGATACGCAGTATTTT	CASSSGDVWWTRTDTQYF	TRBV2	many	NA	TRBJ2-3
TGTGCCAGCAGTCGGGGCGGGAAGACCCAGTACTTC	CASSRGGKTQYF	TRBV28	NA	NA	TRBJ2-5
TGTGCCAGCAGCTTGCTTGAGGGCCAGCCCCAGCATTTT	CASSLLEGQPQHF	TRBV7-2	NA	NA	TRBJ1-5
TGCAGCGCCGTAGGGACAGGGGGCTACGAGCAGTACTTC	CSAVGTGGYEQYF	TRBV29-1	NA	TRBD1	TRBJ2-7
TGCGCCAGCAGCCATGAGGAGGGGAGTAACTATGGCTACACCTTC	CASSHEEGSNYGYTF	TRBV5-1	many	NA	TRBJ1-2
TGTGCCAGCAGTTTTGGGACATCTAACTATGGCTACACCTTC	CASSFGTSNYGYTF	TRBV12-3/TRBV12-4	many	NA	TRBJ1-2
TGTGCCAGCAGAAATAGCGGGAGAGATACCGGGGAGCTGTTTTTT	CASRNSGRDTGELFF	TRBV12-3/TRBV12-4	many	TRBD2	TRBJ2-2
TGTGCCAGCAGCGGCGACAGTCGTGGGCAGTACTTC	CASSGDSRGQYF	TRBV2	once	NA	TRBJ2-7
TGTGCCAGCAGTGAATATCACCCTGACGAGCAGTACTTC	CASSEYHPDEQYF	TRBV2	many	NA	TRBJ2-7
TGTGCCAGCAGCTTAGGACAGGGGCTAAACGAGCAGTACTTC	CASSLGQGLNEQYF	TRBV7-9	many	TRBD1	TRBJ2-7
TGTGCCAGCAGTTCCCTAGGACAGGGGTCCTACGAGCAGTACTTC	CASSSLGQGSYEQYF	TRBV6-2/TRBV6-3	once	TRBD1	TRBJ2-7
TGTGCCTGGACGACTAGTGAGATATACGAGCAGTACTTC	CAWTTSEIYEQYF	TRBV30	many	NA	TRBJ2-7
TGCAGTGCTAGAAATAGCTTCGGCACCGGGGAGCTGTTTTTT	CSARNSFGTGELFF	TRBV20-1	many	NA	TRBJ2-2
TGTGCCAGCAGTCGCCCGGAGTGGACTGAAGCTTTCTTT	CASSRPEWTEAFF	TRBV6-2/TRBV6-3	NA	NA	TRBJ1-1
TGTGCCAGTAGTTGGGGCCAGGCGGGTTTTGGCTACACCTTC	CASSWGQAGFGYTF	TRBV19	many	NA	TRBJ1-2
TGTGCCACCGAGGAGGCAGGAACCAAAAACATTCAGTACTTC	CATEEAGTKNIQYF	TRBV24-1	NA	NA	TRBJ2-4
TGTGCCAGCAGTGAGCGATACAGAAACTATGGCTACACCTTC	CASSERYRNYGYTF	TRBV6-1	many	NA	TRBJ1-2
TGTGCCAGCAGTTACCCAAGGGACACTGAAGCTTTCTTT	CASSYPRDTEAFF	TRBV6-5	many	NA	TRBJ1-1
TGTGCCAGCAGTGAAGCGGGAAAACCTTGGACAGGAGACATGAACACTGAAGCTTTCTTT	CASSEAGKPWTGDMNTEAFF	TRBV2	many	TRBD1	TRBJ1-1
TGTGCCAGCAGTTCCGGACAGGGACTTCATGGCTACACCTTC	CASSSGQGLHGYTF	TRBV13	many	TRBD1	TRBJ1-2
TGTGCCACTACAGGAGGCAATCAGCCCCAGCATTTT	CATTGGNQPQHF	TRBV28	many	NA	TRBJ1-5